The T cell receptor (beta chain) described here comes from a study of T cell repertoires in cytomegalovirus infection. In the study overall: CMV infection plus the matching HLA type was flagged by public TCR beta signatures. Whole-study results and caveats: Cumulative public TCR beta family frequency identified CMV carriers with the relevant HLA. The ex vivo response was dominated by HLA-C-restricted CMV-specific TCR beta clonotypes.

The length of the CDR3 is 16 residues. Germline V gene lookup returns CDR1 SGHAT and CDR2 FQNNGV. Losses at the gene ends were 1 base for V and 5 bases for J; bases not matched to a gene: 8. TCRdb reprocessed the reads with MiXCR, giving one entry per CDR3 protein. The sample consists of some 680,000 distinct CDR3 sequences, about a third of them appearing once. This clonotype was counted between two and nine times. No antigen is known for it. The sequence derives from a human donor in good health (CMV status not recorded). Some clones in this sample may be carry-over from other donors' samples. The rearrangement joins TRBV11-2 to TRBJ2-5; TRBD1 agrees at 9 bases. The source material was PBMCs. The CDR3 DNA follows: TGTGCCAGCAGCTTAGCCGGGACAGGGTTCGGGGAGACCCAGTACTTC. It translates to CASSLAGTGFGETQYF.